This T cell receptor (beta chain) was identified during a study of T-cell memory formation after mild COVID-19. General study results and limits: Some SARS-CoV-2-responding clones were already detected in memory before infection. CD4+ bias marked clones expanding day 15 to 37, unlike balanced contracting clones.

Looked up from germline, CDR1 is DFQATT and CDR2 is SNEGSKA (reference sequence). V was pared by 2 bases and J by 0 bases, with 8 bases between. CDR3 length: 15 residues. As concerns this clonotype: Its antigen is not known.

With constant-segment primers, 5'RACE yielded cDNA libraries of TCR alpha and TCR beta that carried sample barcodes and UMIs. From the 5' RACE reads, TCRdb called clonotypes with MiXCR, one entry per CDR3 protein. The sample carries about 350,000 distinct CDR3 sequences, more than 20% recorded once. The origin of this receptor is a man between 18 and 29 years old who had mild COVID-19 (a few samples of this study predate the infection). Cell type and time point are not known. The sequenced sample was PBMCs or a T cell subset sorted from them (not recorded which). This chain links TRBV20-1 with TRBJ1-6; D is undetermined. The CDR3 DNA follows: TGCAGTGCTAGACCTGCAGGCTCCTATAATTCACCCCTCCACTTT. It is translated as CSARPAGSYNSPLHF.